This TCR beta chain is drawn from a study of tumor and adjacent non-tumor tissue in lung cancer. Looking at the study overall: There were 11 to 13 adenocarcinoma, 2 squamous cell carcinoma and 1 small cell lung cancer cases. On average, productive TCRbeta reads reached roughly 4 million per sample. General study results and limits: Top 100 clones took a larger repertoire share in normal lung.

This clonotype has more than one count but fewer than ten. The antigen remains unidentified. A clone one base away is much larger, so this may be a read error. Three rounds of nested PCR, following a modified ARM-PCR protocol, produced the TCRbeta library. Using its own MiXCR run on the multiplex PCR reads, TCRdb lists one record per CDR3 protein. The sample carries some 80,000 distinct CDR3 sequences, about two thirds recorded once. No cell sorting was done before RNA was extracted from the tissue. The sequence derives from a woman aged 40 to 50 with non-small cell lung cancer. Source material: lung tumor tissue.

CDR3 sequence reads: CVSTYRSNQPQHF. The CDR3 nucleotides are TGTGTCAGCACCTACAGGAGCAATCAGCCCCAGCATTTT. The chain uses TRBV7-8 and TRBJ1-5; possible D gene TRBD1, 5 bases. Per the germline V gene, CDR1 is SGHVS and CDR2 is FQNEAQ. The CDR3 is 13 residues long.